This T cell receptor beta chain is drawn from a study of monozygotic twins with inflammatory bowel disease. TCRdb reprocessed the 5' RACE reads, with one entry per CDR3 protein and no DNA. Its clone listing holds 300,000 to 450,000 distinct CDR3 sequences. Looked up from germline, CDR1 is MNHEY and CDR2 is SMNVEV (reference sequence). The CDR3 covers 14 residues. The sequence derives from a human donor with ulcerative colitis or Crohn's disease, or a healthy co-twin of an affected twin (not recorded which). Source material: blood. This chain uses TRBV27 with TRBJ2-7; the TCRdb call, TRBD1, lacks DNA for checking. CDR3 sequence: CASSLKQVSYEQYF.